What follows are 4 T cell receptor beta chains derived from one specimen sequenced in a study of OX40 agonist ivuxolimab in advanced cancers. Repertoires were generated with immunoSEQ multiplex PCR, while TCRdb's copy carries only in-frame clones and drops some. The sample contains 90,000 to 100,000 clones, approximately 94% of which appear only once. This specimen consisted of CD4+ or CD8+ T cells sorted from blood, obtained in a trial of the OX40 agonist ivuxolimab. The receptor set was obtained from an adult with an advanced solid tumor such as melanoma, head and neck, liver or kidney cancer.

The CDR3 nucleotides are TGTGCCAGCAGCCCAGGGGGCTCTGGAAACACCATATATTTT. Protein product: CASSPGGSGNTIYF. The chain joins TRBV4-2 to TRBJ1-3, with TRBD1 identical over 7 bases. In germline, CDR1 is LGHNA, CDR2 YNFKEQ. J gave up 0 bases and V 4 bases, and 0 bases lay outside the gene matches. The CDR3 totals 14 residues.

The chain has TRBV19 and TRBJ1-5, with D possibly being TRBD1 (6 bases). V was shortened by 3 bases and J by 2 bases, with 8 bases between the two germline ends. From germline, CDR1 is LNHDA and CDR2 SQIVND (reference sequence). The CDR3 contains 14 residues. For the CDR3, the DNA is TGTGCCAGTAGTATCTCAGGGGGCAATCAGCCCCAGCATTTT. Encoded protein: CASSISGGNQPQHF. The full variable domain, rest sourced from reference TRBV19 and TRBJ1-5, is DGGITQSPKYLFRKEGQNVTLSCEQNLNHDAMYWYRQDPGQGLRLIYYSQIVNDFQKGDIAEGYSVSREKKESFPLTVTSAQKNPTAFYLCASSISGGNQPQHFGDGTRLSIL.

The chain joins TRBV5-4 to TRBJ2-5; D not certain. The CDR3 is 14 amino acids. Germline CDR1 SGHNT, CDR2 YYREEE (reference sequence). V gave up 3 bases and J gave up 5 bases, with 14 bases separating them. The CDR3 region has the DNA TGTGCCAGCAGCTGGGGTGGAATGATGGAGACCCAGTACTTC. Encoded protein: CASSWGGMMETQYF.

The rearrangement uses TRBV6-5 and TRBJ1-2; no clear D gene. V lost 6 bases and J 2 bases, leaving 10 bases between the germline ends. Germline CDR1 is MNHEY and CDR2 is SVGAGI. CDR3 length equals 13 residues. The CDR3 loop reads CASSLGLNYGYTF. The CDR3 nucleotides are TGTGCCAGCAGCCTAGGGCTGAACTATGGCTACACCTTC.